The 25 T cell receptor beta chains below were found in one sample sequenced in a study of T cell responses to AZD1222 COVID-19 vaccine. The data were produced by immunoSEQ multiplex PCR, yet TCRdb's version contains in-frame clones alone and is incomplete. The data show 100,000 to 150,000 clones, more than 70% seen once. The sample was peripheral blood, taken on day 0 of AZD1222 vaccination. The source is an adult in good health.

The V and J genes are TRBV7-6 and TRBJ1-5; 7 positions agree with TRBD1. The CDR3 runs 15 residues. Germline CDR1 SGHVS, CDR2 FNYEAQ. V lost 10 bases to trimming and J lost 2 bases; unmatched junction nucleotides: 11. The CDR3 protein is CATSERQGGNQPQHF. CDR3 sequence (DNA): TGTGCCACGTCCGAAAGACAGGGCGGCAATCAGCCCCAGCATTTT. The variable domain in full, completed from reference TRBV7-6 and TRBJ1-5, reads GAGVSQSPRYKVTKRGQDVALRCDPISGHVSLYWYRQALGQGPEFLTYFNYEAQQDKSGLPNDRFSAERPEGSISTLTIQRTEQRDSAMYRCATSERQGGNQPQHFGDGTRLSIL.

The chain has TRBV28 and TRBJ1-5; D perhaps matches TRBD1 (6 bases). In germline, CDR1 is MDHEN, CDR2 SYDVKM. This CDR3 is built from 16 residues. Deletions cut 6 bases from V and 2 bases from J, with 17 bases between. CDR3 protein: CASSQLGGLGNQPQHF. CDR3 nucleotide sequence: TGTGCCAGCAGCCAACTTGGGGGGCTGGGCAATCAGCCCCAGCATTTT. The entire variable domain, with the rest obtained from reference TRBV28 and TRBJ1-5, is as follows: DVKVTQSSRYLVKRTGEKVFLECVQDMDHENMFWYRQDPGLGLRLIYFSYDVKMKEKGDIPEGYSVSREKKERFSLILESASTNQTSMYLCASSQLGGLGNQPQHFGDGTRLSIL.

The CDR3 loop reads CASSLNADRPSSYEQYF. The CDR3 DNA follows: TGTGCCAGCAGCCTCAATGCCGACAGGCCCTCATCCTACGAGCAGTACTTC. The chain couples TRBV7-8 to TRBJ2-7; tentative D call: TRBD1 (6 bases). Germline V gene data show CDR1 as SGHVS and CDR2 as FQNEAQ. The CDR3 consists of 17 residues. V lost 5 bases and J lost 1, with 21 bases in between. Filled out from reference TRBV7-8 and TRBJ2-7, the complete variable domain reads GAGVSQSPRYKVAKRGQDVALRCDPISGHVSLFWYQQALGQGPEFLTYFQNEAQLDKSGLPSDRFFAERPEGSVSTLKIQRTQQEDSAVYLCASSLNADRPSSYEQYFGPGTRLTVT.

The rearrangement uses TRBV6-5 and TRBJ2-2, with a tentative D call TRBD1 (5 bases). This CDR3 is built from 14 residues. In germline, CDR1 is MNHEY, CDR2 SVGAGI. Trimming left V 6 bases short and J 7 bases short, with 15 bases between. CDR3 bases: TGTGCCAGCAGAAAACTGACAGTAATCGGGGAGCTGTTTTTT. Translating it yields CASRKLTVIGELFF.

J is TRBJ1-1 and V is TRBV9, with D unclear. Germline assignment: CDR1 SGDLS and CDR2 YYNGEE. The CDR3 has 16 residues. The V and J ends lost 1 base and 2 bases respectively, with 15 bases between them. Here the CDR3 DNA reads TGTGCCAGCAGCGTAACGTCAGGTTACCCAAACACTGAAGCTTTCTTT. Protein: CASSVTSGYPNTEAFF.

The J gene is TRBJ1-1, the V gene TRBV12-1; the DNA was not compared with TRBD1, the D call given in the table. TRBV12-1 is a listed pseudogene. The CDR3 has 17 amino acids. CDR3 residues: CASSPTTGGKDSTEAFF. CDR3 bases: TGTGCCAGCAGCCCGACGACAGGGGGAAAGGATAGCACTGAAGCTTTCTTT.

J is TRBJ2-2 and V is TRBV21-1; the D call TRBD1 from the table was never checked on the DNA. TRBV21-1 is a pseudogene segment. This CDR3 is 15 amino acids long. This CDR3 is CASSDLFTGIGELFF. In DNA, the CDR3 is TGTGCCAGCAGCGACCTTTTCACAGGGATCGGGGAGCTGTTTTTT.

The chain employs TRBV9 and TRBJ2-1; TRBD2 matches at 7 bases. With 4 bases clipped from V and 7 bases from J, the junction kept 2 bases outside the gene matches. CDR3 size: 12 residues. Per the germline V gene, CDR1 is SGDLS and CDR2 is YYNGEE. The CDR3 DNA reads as TGTGCCAGCAGCTGGGAGGGAAATGAGCAGTTCTTC. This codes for CASSWEGNEQFF.

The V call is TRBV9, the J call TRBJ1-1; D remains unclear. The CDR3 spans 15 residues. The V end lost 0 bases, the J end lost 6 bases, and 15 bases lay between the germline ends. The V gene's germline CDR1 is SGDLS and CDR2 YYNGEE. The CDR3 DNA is TGTGCCAGCAGCGTAGGGCTAGGGAAAGAATCTGAAGCTTTCTTT. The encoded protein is CASSVGLGKESEAFF.

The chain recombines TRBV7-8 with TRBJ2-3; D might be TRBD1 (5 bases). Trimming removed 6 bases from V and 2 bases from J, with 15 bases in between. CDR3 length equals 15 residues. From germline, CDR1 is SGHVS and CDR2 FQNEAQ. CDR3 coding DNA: TGTGCCAGCAGGCCCCGCAAGGGGAACACAGATACGCAGTATTTT. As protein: CASRPRKGNTDTQYF.

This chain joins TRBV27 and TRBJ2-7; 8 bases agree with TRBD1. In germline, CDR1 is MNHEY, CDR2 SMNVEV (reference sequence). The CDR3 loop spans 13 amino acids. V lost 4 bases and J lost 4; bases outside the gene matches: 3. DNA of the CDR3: TGTGCCAGCAGTTCCAGGGGGCGATACGAGCAGTACTTC. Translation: CASSSRGRYEQYF.

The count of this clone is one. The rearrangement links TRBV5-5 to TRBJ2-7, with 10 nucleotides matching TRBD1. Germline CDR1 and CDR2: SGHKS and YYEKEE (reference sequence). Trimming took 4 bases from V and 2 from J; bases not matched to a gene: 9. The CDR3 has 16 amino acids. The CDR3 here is CASSLNRGQGTYEQYF. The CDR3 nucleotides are TGTGCCAGCAGCCTAAATAGGGGACAGGGGACCTACGAGCAGTACTTC.

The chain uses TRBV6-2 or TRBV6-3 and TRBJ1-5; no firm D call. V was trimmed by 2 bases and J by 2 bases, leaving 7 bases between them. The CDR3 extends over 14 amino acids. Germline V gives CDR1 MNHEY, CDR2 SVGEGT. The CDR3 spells CASSYRVGNQPQHF. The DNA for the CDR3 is TGTGCCAGCAGTTACAGGGTCGGCAATCAGCCCCAGCATTTT.

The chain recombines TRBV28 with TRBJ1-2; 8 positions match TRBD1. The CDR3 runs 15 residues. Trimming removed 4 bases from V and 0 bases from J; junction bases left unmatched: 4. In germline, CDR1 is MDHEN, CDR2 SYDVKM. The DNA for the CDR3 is TGTGCCAGCAGTTCCGGACAGGGAACTAACTATGGCTACACCTTC. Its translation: CASSSGQGTNYGYTF.

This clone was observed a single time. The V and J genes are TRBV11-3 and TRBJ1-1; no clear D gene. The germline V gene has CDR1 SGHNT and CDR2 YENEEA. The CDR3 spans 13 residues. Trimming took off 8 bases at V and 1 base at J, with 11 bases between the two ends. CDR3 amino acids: CASGPERNTEAFF. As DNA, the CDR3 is TGTGCCAGCGGTCCTGAACGGAACACTGAAGCTTTCTTT.

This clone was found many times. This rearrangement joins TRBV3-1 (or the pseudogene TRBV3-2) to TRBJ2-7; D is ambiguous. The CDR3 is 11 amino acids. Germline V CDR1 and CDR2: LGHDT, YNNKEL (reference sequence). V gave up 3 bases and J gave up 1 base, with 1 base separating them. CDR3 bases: TGTGCCAGCAGCCATTCCTACGAGCAGTACTTC. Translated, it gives CASSHSYEQYF.

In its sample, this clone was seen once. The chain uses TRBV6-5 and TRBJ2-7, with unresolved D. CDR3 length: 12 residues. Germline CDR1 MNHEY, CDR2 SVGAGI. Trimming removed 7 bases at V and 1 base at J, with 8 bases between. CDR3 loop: CASISGSYEQYF. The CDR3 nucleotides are TGTGCCAGCATTTCGGGTTCCTACGAGCAGTACTTC.

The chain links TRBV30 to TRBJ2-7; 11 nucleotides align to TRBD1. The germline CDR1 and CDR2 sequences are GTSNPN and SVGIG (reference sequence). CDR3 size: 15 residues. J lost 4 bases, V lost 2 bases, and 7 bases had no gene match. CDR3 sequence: CAWSLGGQGAYEQYF. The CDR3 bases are TGTGCCTGGAGTTTGGGAGGACAGGGGGCATACGAGCAGTACTTC.

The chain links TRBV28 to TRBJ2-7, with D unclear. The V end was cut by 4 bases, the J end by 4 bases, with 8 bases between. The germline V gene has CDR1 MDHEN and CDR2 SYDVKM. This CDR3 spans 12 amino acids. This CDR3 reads CASSSGWYEQYF. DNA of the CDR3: TGTGCCAGCAGTTCCGGGTGGTACGAGCAGTACTTC.

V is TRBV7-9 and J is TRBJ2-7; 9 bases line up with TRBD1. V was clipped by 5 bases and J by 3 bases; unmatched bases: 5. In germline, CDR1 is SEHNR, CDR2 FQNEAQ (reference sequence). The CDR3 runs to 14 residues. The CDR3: CASSRTGEFYEQYF. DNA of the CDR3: TGTGCCAGCAGCCGGACAGGGGAATTCTACGAGCAGTACTTC.

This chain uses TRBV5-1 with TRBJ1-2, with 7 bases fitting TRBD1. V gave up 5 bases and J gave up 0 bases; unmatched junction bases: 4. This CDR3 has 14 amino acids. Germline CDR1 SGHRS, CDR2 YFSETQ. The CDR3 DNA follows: TGCGCCAGCAGTCGACAGGGCCCTAACTATGGCTACACCTTC. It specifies CASSRQGPNYGYTF.

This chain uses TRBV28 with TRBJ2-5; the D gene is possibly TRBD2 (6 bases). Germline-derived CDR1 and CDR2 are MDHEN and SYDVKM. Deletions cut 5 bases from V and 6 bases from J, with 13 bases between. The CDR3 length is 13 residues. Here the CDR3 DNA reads TGTGCCAGCAGTATCGGACTAACGCAGACCCAGTACTTC. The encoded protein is CASSIGLTQTQYF.

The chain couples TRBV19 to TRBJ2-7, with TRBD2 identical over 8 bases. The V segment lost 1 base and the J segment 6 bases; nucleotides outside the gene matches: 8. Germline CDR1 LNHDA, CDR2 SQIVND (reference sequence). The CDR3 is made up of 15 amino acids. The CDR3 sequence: CASSIAGGRRGEQYF. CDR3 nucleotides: TGTGCCAGTAGTATAGCGGGGGGGCGGCGCGGCGAGCAGTACTTC.

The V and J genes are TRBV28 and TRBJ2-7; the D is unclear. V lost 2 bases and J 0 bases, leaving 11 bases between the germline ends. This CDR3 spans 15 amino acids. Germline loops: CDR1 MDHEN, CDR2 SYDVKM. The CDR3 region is CASSLNVSPSYEQYF. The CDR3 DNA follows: TGTGCCAGCAGTTTAAACGTCAGCCCCTCCTACGAGCAGTACTTC.

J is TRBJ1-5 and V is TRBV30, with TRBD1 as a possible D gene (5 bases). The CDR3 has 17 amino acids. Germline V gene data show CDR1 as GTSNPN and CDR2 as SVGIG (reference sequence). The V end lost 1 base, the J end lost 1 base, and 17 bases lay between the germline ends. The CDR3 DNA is TGTGCCTGGAGTGCCCAGCGGGGGGAGTCAAGCAATCAGCCCCAGCATTTT. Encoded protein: CAWSAQRGESSNQPQHF. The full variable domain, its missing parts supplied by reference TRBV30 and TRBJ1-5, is SQTIHQWPATLVQPVGSPLSLECTVEGTSNPNLYWYRQAAGRGLQLLFYSVGIGQISSEVPQNLSASRPQDRQFILSSKKLLLSDSGFYLCAWSAQRGESSNQPQHFGDGTRLSIL.